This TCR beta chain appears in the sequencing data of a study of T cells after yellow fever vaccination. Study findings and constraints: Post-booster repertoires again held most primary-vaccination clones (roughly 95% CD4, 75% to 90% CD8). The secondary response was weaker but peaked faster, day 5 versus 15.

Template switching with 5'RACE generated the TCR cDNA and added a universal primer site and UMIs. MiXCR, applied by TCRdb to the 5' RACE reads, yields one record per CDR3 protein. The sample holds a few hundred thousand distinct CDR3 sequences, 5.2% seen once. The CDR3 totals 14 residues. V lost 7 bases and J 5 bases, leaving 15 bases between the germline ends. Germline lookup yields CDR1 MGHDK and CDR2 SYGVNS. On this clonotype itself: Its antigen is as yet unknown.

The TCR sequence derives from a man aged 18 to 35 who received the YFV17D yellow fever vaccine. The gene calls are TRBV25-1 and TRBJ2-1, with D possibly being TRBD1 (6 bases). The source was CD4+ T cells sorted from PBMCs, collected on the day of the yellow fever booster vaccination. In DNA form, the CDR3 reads TGTGCCAGCACCCCGGGACATCTCGACAATGAGCAGTTCTTC. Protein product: CASTPGHLDNEQFF.